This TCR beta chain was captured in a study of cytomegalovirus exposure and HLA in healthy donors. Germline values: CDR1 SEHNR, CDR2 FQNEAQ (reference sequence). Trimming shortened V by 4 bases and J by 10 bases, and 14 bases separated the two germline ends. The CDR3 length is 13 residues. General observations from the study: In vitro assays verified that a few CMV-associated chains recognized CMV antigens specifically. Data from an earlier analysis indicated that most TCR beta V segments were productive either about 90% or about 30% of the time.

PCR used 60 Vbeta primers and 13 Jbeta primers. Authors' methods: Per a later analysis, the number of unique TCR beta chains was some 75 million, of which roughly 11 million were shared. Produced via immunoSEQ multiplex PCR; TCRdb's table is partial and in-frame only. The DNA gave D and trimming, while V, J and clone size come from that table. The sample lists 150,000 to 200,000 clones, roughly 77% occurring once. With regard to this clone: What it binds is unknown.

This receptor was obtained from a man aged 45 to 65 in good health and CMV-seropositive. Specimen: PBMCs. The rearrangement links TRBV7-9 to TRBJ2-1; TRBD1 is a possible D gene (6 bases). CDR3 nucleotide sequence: TGTGCCAGCAGCTCTTACAGGGTGAGGGAGCAGTTCTTC. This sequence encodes CASSSYRVREQFF. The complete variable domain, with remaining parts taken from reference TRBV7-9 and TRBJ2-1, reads DTGVSQNPRHKITKRGQNVTFRCDPISEHNRLYWYRQTLGQGPEFLTYFQNEAQLEKSRLLSDRFSAERPKGSFSTLEIQRTEQGDSAMYLCASSSYRVREQFFGPGTRLTVL.